This TCR beta chain originates from a study of T-cell memory formation after mild COVID-19. Study observations and caveats: Mainly in CM and EM were contracting CD4+ clones; CD8+ were in EMRA.

This clonotype showed up just a few times. Its antigen is currently unknown. The V and J ends lost 3 bases and 9 bases, in that order; junction bases with no gene match: 6. Germline values: CDR1 LGHDT, CDR2 YNNKEL (reference sequence). The CDR3 sequence is 14 residues long. One entry per CDR3 protein results from TCRdb running MiXCR on the 5' RACE reads. The data show 200,000 to 250,000 distinct CDR3 sequences, with more than 8% seen just once and 3% to 4.5% held by the top ten. The sequenced sample consisted of PBMCs or a T cell subset sorted from them (not recorded which). This chain connects TRBV3-1 to TRBJ2-1, with 9 bases identical to TRBD2. The sequence was collected from a man between 18 and 35 years old who had mild COVID-19 (a few samples of this study predate the infection). Cell type and time point are not known. The CDR3 is CASSHGGGAGEQFF. For the CDR3, the DNA is TGTGCCAGCAGCCACGGCGGGGGGGCCGGTGAGCAGTTCTTC.